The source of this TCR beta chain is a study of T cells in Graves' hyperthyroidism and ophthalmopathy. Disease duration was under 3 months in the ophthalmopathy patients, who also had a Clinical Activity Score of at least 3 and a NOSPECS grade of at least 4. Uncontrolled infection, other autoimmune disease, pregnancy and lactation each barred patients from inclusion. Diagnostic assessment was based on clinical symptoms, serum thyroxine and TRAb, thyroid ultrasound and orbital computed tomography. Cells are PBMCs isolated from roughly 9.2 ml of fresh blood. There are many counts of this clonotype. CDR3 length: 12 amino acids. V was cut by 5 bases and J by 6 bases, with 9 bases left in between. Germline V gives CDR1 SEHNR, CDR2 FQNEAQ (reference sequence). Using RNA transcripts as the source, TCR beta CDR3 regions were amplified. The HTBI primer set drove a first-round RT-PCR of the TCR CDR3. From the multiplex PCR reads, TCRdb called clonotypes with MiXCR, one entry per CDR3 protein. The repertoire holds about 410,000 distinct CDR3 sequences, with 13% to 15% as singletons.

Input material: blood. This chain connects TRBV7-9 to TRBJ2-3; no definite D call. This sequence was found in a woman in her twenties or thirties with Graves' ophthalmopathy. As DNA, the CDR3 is TGTGCCAGCAGCCATTCGGTGGATACGCAGTATTTT. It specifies CASSHSVDTQYF. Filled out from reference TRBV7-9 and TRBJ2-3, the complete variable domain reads DTGVSQNPRHKITKRGQNVTFRCDPISEHNRLYWYRQTLGQGPEFLTYFQNEAQLEKSRLLSDRFSAERPKGSFSTLEIQRTEQGDSAMYLCASSHSVDTQYFGPGTRLTVL.